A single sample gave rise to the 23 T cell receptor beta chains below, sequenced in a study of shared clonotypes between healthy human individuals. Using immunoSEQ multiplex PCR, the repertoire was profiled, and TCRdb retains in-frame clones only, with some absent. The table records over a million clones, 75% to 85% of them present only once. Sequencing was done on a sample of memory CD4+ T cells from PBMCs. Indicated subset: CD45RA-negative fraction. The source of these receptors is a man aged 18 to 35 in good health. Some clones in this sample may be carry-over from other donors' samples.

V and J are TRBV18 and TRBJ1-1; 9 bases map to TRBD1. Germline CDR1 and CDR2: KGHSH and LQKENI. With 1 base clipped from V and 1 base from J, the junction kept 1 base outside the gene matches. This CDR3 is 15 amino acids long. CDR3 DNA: TGTGCCAGCTCACCACAGGGACAGGGGAACACTGAAGCTTTCTTT. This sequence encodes CASSPQGQGNTEAFF.

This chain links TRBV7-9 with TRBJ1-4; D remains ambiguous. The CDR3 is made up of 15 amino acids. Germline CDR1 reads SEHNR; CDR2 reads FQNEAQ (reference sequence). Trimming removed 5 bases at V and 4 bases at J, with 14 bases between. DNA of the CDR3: TGTGCCAGCAGCGCCACAGTAGGAAGTAATGAAAAACTGTTTTTT. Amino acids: CASSATVGSNEKLFF.

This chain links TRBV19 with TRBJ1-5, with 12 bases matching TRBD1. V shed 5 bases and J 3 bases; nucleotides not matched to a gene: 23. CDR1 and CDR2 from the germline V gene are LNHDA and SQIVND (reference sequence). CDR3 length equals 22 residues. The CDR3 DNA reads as TGTGCCAGTAGTCTGAAATTCCGGACCGGGACAGGGGGCCAGAGGGACAATCAGCCCCAGCATTTT. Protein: CASSLKFRTGTGGQRDNQPQHF.

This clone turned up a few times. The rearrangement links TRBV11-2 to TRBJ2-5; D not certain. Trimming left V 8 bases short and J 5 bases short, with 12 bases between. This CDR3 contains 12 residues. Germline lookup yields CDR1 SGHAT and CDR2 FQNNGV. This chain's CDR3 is CASSWDRETQYF. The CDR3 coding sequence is TGTGCCAGCTCGTGGGATCGGGAGACCCAGTACTTC.

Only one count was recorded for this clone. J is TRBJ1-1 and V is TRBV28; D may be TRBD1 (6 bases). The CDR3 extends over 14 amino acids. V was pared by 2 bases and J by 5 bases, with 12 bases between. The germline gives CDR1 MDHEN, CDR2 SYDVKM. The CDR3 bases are TGTGCCAGCAGTTTACCGGGGGCAGTTACTGAAGCTTTCTTT. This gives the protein CASSLPGAVTEAFF.

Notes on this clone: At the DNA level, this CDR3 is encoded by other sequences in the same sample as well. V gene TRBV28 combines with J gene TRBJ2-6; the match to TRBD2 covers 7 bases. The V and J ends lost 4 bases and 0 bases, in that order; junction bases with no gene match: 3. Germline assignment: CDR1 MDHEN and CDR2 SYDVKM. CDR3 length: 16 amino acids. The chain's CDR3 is CASSSPGGSGANVLTF. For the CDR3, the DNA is TGTGCCAGCAGTTCCCCGGGGGGCTCTGGGGCCAACGTCCTGACTTTC.

The chain's CDR3 is CASSLGGTVADTQYF. The CDR3 nucleotides read TGTGCCAGCAGCTTAGGAGGGACGGTCGCAGATACGCAGTATTTT. The V call is TRBV7-9, the J call TRBJ2-3; either TRBD1 or TRBD2 may supply D (5 bases each). The CDR3 runs to 15 residues. Germline V lookup: CDR1 SEHNR, CDR2 FQNEAQ (reference sequence). V was cut by 1 base and J by 4 bases, with 12 bases left in between.

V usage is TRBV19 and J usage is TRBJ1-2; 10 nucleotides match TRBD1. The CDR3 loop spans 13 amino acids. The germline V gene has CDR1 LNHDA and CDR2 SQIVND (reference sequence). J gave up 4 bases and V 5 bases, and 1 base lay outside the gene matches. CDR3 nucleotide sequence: TGTGCCAGTAGTGGGGACAGGGGCTATGGCTACACCTTC. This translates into CASSGDRGYGYTF.

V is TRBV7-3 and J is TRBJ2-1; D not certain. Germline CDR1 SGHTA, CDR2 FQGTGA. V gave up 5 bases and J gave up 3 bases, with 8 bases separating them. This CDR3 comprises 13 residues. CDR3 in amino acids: CASSQTYYNEQFF. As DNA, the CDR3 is TGTGCCAGCAGCCAAACTTACTACAATGAGCAGTTCTTC.

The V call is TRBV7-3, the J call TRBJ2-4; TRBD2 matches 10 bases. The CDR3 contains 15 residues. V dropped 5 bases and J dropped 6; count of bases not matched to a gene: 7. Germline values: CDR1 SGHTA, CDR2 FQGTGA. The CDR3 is CASSLSGRPGNIQYF. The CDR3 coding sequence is TGTGCCAGCAGCCTTAGCGGGAGGCCGGGAAACATTCAGTACTTC.

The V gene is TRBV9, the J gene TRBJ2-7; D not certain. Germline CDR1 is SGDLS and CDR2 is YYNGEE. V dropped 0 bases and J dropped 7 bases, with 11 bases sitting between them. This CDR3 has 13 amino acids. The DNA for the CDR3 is TGTGCCAGCAGCGTAGATGCCGAGGATGAGCAGTACTTC. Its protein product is CASSVDAEDEQYF.

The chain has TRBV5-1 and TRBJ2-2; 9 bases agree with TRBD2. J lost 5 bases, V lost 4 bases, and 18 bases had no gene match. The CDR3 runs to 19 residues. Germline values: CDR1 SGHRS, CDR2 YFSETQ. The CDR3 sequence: CASSVPSIAGAVETGELFF. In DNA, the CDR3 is TGCGCCAGCAGCGTTCCCTCGATAGCGGGAGCTGTTGAAACCGGGGAGCTGTTTTTT. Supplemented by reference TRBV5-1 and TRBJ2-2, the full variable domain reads KAGVTQTPRYLIKTRGQQVTLSCSPISGHRSVSWYQQTPGQGLQFLFEYFSETQRNKGNFPGRFSGRQFSNSRSEMNVSTLELGDSALYLCASSVPSIAGAVETGELFFGEGSRLTVL.

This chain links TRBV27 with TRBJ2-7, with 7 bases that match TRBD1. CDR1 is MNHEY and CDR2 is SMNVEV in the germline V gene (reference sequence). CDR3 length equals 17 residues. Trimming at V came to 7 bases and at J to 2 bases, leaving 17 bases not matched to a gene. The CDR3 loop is CASIIRGGVGNTYEQYF. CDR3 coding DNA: TGTGCCAGCATTATACGAGGGGGCGTAGGGAATACCTACGAGCAGTACTTC.

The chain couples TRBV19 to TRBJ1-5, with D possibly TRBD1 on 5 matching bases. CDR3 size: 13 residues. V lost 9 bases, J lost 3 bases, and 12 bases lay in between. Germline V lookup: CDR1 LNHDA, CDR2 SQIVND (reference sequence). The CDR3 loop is CASQGGNNQPQHF. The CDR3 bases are TGTGCCAGCCAGGGAGGCAACAATCAGCCCCAGCATTTT.

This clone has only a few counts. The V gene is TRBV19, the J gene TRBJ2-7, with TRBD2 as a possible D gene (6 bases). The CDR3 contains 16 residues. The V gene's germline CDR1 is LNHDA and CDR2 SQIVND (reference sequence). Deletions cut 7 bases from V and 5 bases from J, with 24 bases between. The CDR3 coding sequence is TGTGCCAGTACCCATTCCCTAGCGCTAGCGTTCGACGAGCAGTACTTC. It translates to CASTHSLALAFDEQYF. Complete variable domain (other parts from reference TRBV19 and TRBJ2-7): DGGITQSPKYLFRKEGQNVTLSCEQNLNHDAMYWYRQDPGQGLRLIYYSQIVNDFQKGDIAEGYSVSREKKESFPLTVTSAQKNPTAFYLCASTHSLALAFDEQYFGPGTRLTVT.

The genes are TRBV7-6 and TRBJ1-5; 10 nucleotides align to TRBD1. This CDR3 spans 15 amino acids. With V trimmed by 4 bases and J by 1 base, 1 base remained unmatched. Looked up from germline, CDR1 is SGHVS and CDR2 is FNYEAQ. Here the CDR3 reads CASSSGQGSNQPQHF. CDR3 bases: TGTGCCAGCAGCTCGGGACAGGGGAGCAATCAGCCCCAGCATTTT. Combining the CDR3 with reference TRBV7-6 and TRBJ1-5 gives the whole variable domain GAGVSQSPRYKVTKRGQDVALRCDPISGHVSLYWYRQALGQGPEFLTYFNYEAQQDKSGLPNDRFSAERPEGSISTLTIQRTEQRDSAMYRCASSSGQGSNQPQHFGDGTRLSIL.

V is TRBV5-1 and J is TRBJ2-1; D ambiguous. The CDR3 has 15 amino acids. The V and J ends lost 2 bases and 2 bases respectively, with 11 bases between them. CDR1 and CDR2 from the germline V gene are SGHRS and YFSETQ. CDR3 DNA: TGCGCCAGCAGCTTCTTGGACCAGACCTACAATGAGCAGTTCTTC. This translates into CASSFLDQTYNEQFF.

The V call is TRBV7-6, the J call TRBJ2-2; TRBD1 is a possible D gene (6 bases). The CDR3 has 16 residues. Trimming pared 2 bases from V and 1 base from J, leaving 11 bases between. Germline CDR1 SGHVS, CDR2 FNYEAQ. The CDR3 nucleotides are TGTGCCAGCAGCTTATACGGGACACAGAACACCGGGGAGCTGTTTTTT. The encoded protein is CASSLYGTQNTGELFF. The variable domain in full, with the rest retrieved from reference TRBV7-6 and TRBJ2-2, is GAGVSQSPRYKVTKRGQDVALRCDPISGHVSLYWYRQALGQGPEFLTYFNYEAQQDKSGLPNDRFSAERPEGSISTLTIQRTEQRDSAMYRCASSLYGTQNTGELFFGEGSRLTVL.

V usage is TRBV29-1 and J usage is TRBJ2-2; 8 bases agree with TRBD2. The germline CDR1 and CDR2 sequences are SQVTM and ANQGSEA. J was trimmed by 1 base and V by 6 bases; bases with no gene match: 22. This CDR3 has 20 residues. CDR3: CSVPRGYSPGLVQNTGELFF. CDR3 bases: TGCAGCGTCCCCCGGGGGTACAGTCCGGGACTAGTACAGAACACCGGGGAGCTGTTTTTT.

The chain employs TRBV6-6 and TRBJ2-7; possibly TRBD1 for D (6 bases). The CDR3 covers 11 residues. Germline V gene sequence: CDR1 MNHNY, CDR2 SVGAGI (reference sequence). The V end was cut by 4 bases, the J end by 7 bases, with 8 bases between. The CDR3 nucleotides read TGTGCCAGCAGTTTAGGACAGGAGCAGTACTTC. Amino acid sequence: CASSLGQEQYF.

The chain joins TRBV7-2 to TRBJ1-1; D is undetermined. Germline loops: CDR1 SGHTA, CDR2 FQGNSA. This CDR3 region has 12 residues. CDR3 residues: CASLNVNTEAFF. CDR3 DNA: TGTGCTAGCTTAAATGTGAACACTGAAGCTTTCTTT.

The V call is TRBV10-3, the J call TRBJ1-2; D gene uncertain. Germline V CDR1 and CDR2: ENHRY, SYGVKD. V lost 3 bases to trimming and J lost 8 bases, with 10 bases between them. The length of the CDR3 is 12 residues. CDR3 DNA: TGTGCCATCAGTGAAGTAGCAGGCGGCTACACCTTC. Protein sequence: CAISEVAGGYTF.

The DNA of the CDR3 is TGTGCCAGCAGCTTGGCCCTGAATGAGCAGTTCTTC. It specifies CASSLALNEQFF. V gene TRBV5-8 combines with J gene TRBJ2-1; D is uncertain. CDR3 length: 12 amino acids. In germline, CDR1 is SGHTS, CDR2 YDEGEE. Trimming took 0 bases from V and 7 from J, leaving 5 bases between them.